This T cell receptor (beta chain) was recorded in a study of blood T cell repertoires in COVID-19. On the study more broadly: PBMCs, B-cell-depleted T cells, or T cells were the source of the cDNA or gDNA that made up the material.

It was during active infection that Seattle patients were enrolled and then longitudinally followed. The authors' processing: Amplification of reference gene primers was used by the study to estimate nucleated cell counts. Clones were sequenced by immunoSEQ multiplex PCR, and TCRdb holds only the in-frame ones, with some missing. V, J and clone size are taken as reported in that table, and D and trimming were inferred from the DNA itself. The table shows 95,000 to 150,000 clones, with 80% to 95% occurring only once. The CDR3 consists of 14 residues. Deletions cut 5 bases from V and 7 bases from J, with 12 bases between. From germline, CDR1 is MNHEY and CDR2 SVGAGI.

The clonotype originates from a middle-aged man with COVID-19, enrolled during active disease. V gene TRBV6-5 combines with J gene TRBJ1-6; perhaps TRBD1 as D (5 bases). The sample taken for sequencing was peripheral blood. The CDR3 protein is CASSRDSVNSPLHF. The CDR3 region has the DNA TGTGCCAGCAGTAGAGACAGCGTAAATTCACCCCTCCACTTT.